These 27 T cell receptor beta chains originate from one sample sequenced in a study of blood T cell repertoires in COVID-19 (dated by TCRdb to 2020 to 2021). Library preparation used the immunoSEQ multiplex PCR assay. TCRdb mirrors the immuneACCESS table, restricted to in-frame sequences. Some clones are absent from its copies; in checked studies, under half trace to an unresolved V gene, and the reason for the others is unknown. In this sample the table shows tens of thousands of clones, 55% to 70% of which occur a single time. The ten top clones hold about 8.1% of the sample. The sequenced sample consisted of peripheral blood. The receptors stem from an older woman with acute or convalescent COVID-19.

This clone was counted between two and nine times. The chain couples TRBV9 to TRBJ2-1, with D possibly being TRBD2 (5 bases). The V gene lost 0 bases and the J gene lost 6 bases, with 13 bases spanning the gap. There are 15 residues in the CDR3. CDR1 SGDLS and CDR2 YYNGEE come from the germline V gene. The CDR3 DNA reads TGTGCCAGCAGCGTAGGTGAGCGGAACTTCAATGAGCAGTTCTTC. Protein product: CASSVGERNFNEQFF. The full variable domain, rest sourced from reference TRBV9 and TRBJ2-1, is DSGVTQTPKHLITATGQRVTLRCSPRSGDLSVYWYQQSLDQGLQFLIQYYNGEERAKGNILERFSAQQFPDLHSELNLSSLELGDSALYFCASSVGERNFNEQFFGPGTRLTVL.

The chain joins TRBV7-2 to TRBJ1-2; 7 positions match TRBD1. This CDR3 is built from 13 residues. V trimming: 6 bases; J trimming: 3 bases; junction bases outside the gene matches: 4. The V gene's germline CDR1 is SGHTA and CDR2 FQGNSA. The CDR3 loop reads CASSPGQHYGYTF. DNA for the CDR3: TGTGCCAGCAGTCCGGGACAGCACTATGGCTACACCTTC.

This clone was observed once. This chain uses TRBV4-1 with TRBJ2-1; 15 bases line up with TRBD2. Per germline, CDR1 MGHRA and CDR2 YSYEKL. V lost 4 bases and J lost 5; bases outside the gene matches: 9. The CDR3 is 18 amino acids. The CDR3 reads CASSRYSGLAGGDNEQFF. The CDR3, as DNA: TGCGCCAGCAGCCGTTACTCGGGACTAGCGGGGGGCGACAATGAGCAGTTCTTC.

With regard to this clone: Other nucleotide sequences in the sample specify the same CDR3. The chain recombines TRBV6-5 with TRBJ2-1, with 10 bases identical to TRBD1. Germline V lookup: CDR1 MNHEY, CDR2 SVGAGI. The CDR3 runs 13 residues. The ends lost 6 bases at V and 8 bases at J; junction bases unmatched: 4. CDR3 sequence: CASSRDRGHEQFF. The DNA for the CDR3 is TGTGCCAGCAGCAGGGACAGGGGACATGAGCAGTTCTTC.

This clone occurred a few times. V gene TRBV10-2 combines with J gene TRBJ2-3; D not certain. V gave up 0 bases and J gave up 0 bases, with 10 bases separating them. Germline values: CDR1 WSHSY, CDR2 SAAADI. The CDR3 totals 16 residues. CDR3 coding DNA: TGCGCCAGCAGTGAGTCGTCTACGGTTAGCACAGATACGCAGTATTTT. This translates into CASSESSTVSTDTQYF.

V gene TRBV2 combines with J gene TRBJ1-6; TRBD1 matches 8 bases. The CDR3 totals 12 residues. Germline CDR1 is SNHLY and CDR2 is FYNNEI. Unmatched junction bases numbered 2, after V lost 9 bases and J lost 7 bases. The CDR3 nucleotides read TGTGCCAGTGGACAGGGAAATTCACCCCTCCACTTT. This translates into CASGQGNSPLHF.

V gene TRBV28 combines with J gene TRBJ1-4; no firm D call. The CDR3 contains 14 residues. The V gene lost 6 bases and the J gene lost 8 bases, with 16 bases spanning the gap. Germline V lookup: CDR1 MDHEN, CDR2 SYDVKM. The CDR3 nucleotides read TGTGCCAGCAGCCAGCCCGACGGGGAGGAAAAACTGTTTTTT. Encoded protein: CASSQPDGEEKLFF.

The chain recombines TRBV7-8 with TRBJ1-2; D perhaps matches TRBD1 (5 bases). CDR1 is SGHVS, CDR2 FQNEAQ, per germline. This CDR3 spans 14 amino acids. Trimming took off 1 base at V and 4 bases at J, with 10 bases between the two ends. In nucleotides, the CDR3 is TGTGCCAGCAGCTTAGGGGGCAGGGCCTATGGCTACACCTTC. Protein: CASSLGGRAYGYTF.

This clone was observed many times. The rearrangement joins TRBV6-5 to TRBJ1-1; 8 nucleotides agree with TRBD1. Germline-derived CDR1 and CDR2 are MNHEY and SVGAGI. Trimming cost V 9 bases and J 5 bases; bases outside gene matches: 11. This CDR3 has 14 residues. The chain's CDR3 is CASSPGGRLTEAFF. The CDR3, as DNA: TGTGCCAGTTCTCCAGGGGGCCGATTAACTGAAGCTTTCTTT.

This clone showed up just a few times. This chain links TRBV6-5 with TRBJ1-1; 8 bases line up with TRBD1. The CDR3 is made up of 13 amino acids. With 5 bases clipped from V and 4 bases from J, the junction kept 3 bases outside the gene matches. Germline CDR1 reads MNHEY; CDR2 reads SVGAGI. This CDR3 reads CASSLTGGTEAFF. In DNA, the CDR3 is TGTGCCAGCAGTCTTACAGGGGGCACTGAAGCTTTCTTT.

This chain joins TRBV5-1 and TRBJ1-2; D unresolved. This CDR3 region has 13 residues. Germline V gives CDR1 SGHRS, CDR2 YFSETQ. Trimming pared 4 bases from V and 2 bases from J, leaving 9 bases between. CDR3 in DNA: TGCGCCAGCAGCCTCGGGGTAAACTATGGCTACACCTTC. Translation gives CASSLGVNYGYTF.

This chain uses TRBV9 with TRBJ2-1; 7 nucleotides align to TRBD2. The CDR3 spans 13 residues. V lost 6 bases to trimming and J lost 3 bases; unmatched junction nucleotides: 3. The V gene's germline CDR1 is SGDLS and CDR2 YYNGEE. CDR3: CASTSGIYNEQFF. CDR3 DNA sequence: TGTGCCAGCACCAGCGGGATCTACAATGAGCAGTTCTTC.

The chain employs TRBV7-2 and TRBJ2-7; possibly TRBD2 for D (5 bases). Germline CDR1 SGHTA, CDR2 FQGNSA. This CDR3 is 14 amino acids long. V lost 5 bases and J 2 bases, leaving 13 bases between the germline ends. For the CDR3, the DNA is TGTGCCAGCAGCCCTGGACTGAAACCCTACGAGCAGTACTTC. This sequence encodes CASSPGLKPYEQYF.

The chain employs TRBV6-2 or TRBV6-3 and TRBJ1-2; 9 bases agree with TRBD1. CDR1 and CDR2 (germline): MNHEY, SVGEGT. This CDR3 has 16 residues. The trim removed 6 bases at V and 3 bases at J, leaving 11 bases unmatched. The CDR3 here is CASSRTGVRRDYGYTF. CDR3 DNA: TGTGCCAGCAGCCGGACAGGGGTAAGAAGGGACTATGGCTACACCTTC.

The J gene is TRBJ2-7, the V gene TRBV15; weak D call: TRBD2 (5 bases). Germline V gene lookup returns CDR1 LNHNV and CDR2 YYDKDF (reference sequence). Trimming took off 3 bases at V and 2 bases at J, with 11 bases between the two ends. The CDR3 is 14 amino acids. CDR3 coding DNA: TGTGCCACCAGCAGCGAGGAGGCACCCTACGAGCAGTACTTC. It yields the protein CATSSEEAPYEQYF.

The V and J genes are TRBV6-5 and TRBJ2-1, with 8 bases that match TRBD1. This CDR3 has 15 residues. Germline CDR1 and CDR2: MNHEY and SVGAGI. V dropped 7 bases and J dropped 6; count of bases not matched to a gene: 11. The CDR3 region is CASNLRQGYGNEQFF. Here the CDR3 DNA reads TGTGCCAGCAACCTTCGACAGGGGTATGGCAATGAGCAGTTCTTC.

V is TRBV4-3 and J is TRBJ2-3, with 14 positions matching TRBD2. Germline V gene data show CDR1 as LGHNA and CDR2 as YSLEER. J gave up 4 bases and V 4 bases, and 4 bases lay outside the gene matches. The CDR3 extends over 16 amino acids. The CDR3 coding sequence is TGCGCCAGCAGCCCGACTAGCGGGAGGGCGGCAGATACGCAGTATTTT. Protein: CASSPTSGRAADTQYF.

The chain is built from TRBV27 and TRBJ2-7; 8 bases match TRBD2. Trimming removed 5 bases from V and 9 bases from J; junction bases left unmatched: 15. Germline values: CDR1 MNHEY, CDR2 SMNVEV (reference sequence). The CDR3 totals 15 residues. DNA of the CDR3: TGTGCCAGCAGTCCCCTCGGCGGGAGGACATTCGGGCAGTACTTC. Translation: CASSPLGGRTFGQYF.

The chain's CDR3 is CASSRWRGDEQFF. The CDR3 coding sequence is TGTGCCAGCAGCAGATGGAGGGGCGATGAGCAGTTCTTC. The chain uses TRBV7-3 and TRBJ2-1; maybe TRBD2 (6 bases). Germline CDR1 reads SGHTA; CDR2 reads FQGTGA. This CDR3 comprises 13 residues. The V gene lost 5 bases and the J gene lost 8 bases, with 13 bases spanning the gap.

This clone turned up a few times. This chain joins TRBV15 and TRBJ2-3; TRBD2 agrees at 11 bases. The V segment lost 0 bases and the J segment 0 bases; nucleotides outside the gene matches: 5. Looked up from germline, CDR1 is LNHNV and CDR2 is YYDKDF (reference sequence). This CDR3 spans 18 amino acids. CDR3 amino acids: CATSRDRSSGRSTDTQYF. The CDR3 region has the DNA TGTGCCACCAGCAGAGATAGGTCTAGCGGGAGGAGCACAGATACGCAGTATTTT.

V gene TRBV11-2 combines with J gene TRBJ2-2; possibly TRBD1 for D (7 bases). Between the trimmed V and J ends, which lost 7 bases and 5 bases, there was a span of 14 bases. Germline V gene lookup returns CDR1 SGHAT and CDR2 FQNNGV. The CDR3 totals 14 residues. DNA of the CDR3: TGTGCCAGCAACCGACAGGGAGGAACCGGGGAGCTGTTTTTT. This translates into CASNRQGGTGELFF.

This rearrangement joins TRBV19 to TRBJ2-1; TRBD2 matches 14 bases. This CDR3 is 17 amino acids long. With 2 bases clipped from V and 8 bases from J, the junction kept 8 bases outside the gene matches. From germline, CDR1 is LNHDA and CDR2 SQIVND (reference sequence). The CDR3 reads CASSIRLAGGPTDEQFF. DNA of the CDR3: TGTGCCAGTAGTATACGACTAGCGGGAGGGCCAACGGATGAGCAGTTCTTC.

The V call is TRBV5-4, the J call TRBJ2-5, with 12 bases fitting TRBD2. This CDR3 has 15 residues. CDR1 and CDR2 (germline): SGHNT, YYREEE (reference sequence). Unmatched junction bases numbered 0, after V lost 1 base and J lost 2 bases. This CDR3 reads CASSLTSGGQETQYF. The CDR3 DNA reads as TGTGCCAGCAGCTTGACTAGCGGGGGGCAAGAGACCCAGTACTTC.

This sequence joins TRBV2 and TRBJ2-3, with a possible D match to TRBD1 (6 bases). V lost 6 bases to trimming and J lost 2 bases, with 18 bases between them. This CDR3 spans 16 amino acids. Per the germline V gene, CDR1 is SNHLY and CDR2 is FYNNEI. DNA of the CDR3: TGTGCCAGCAGAGGTTCGCTCCAGGGGTCCACAGATACGCAGTATTTT. Translated: CASRGSLQGSTDTQYF.

Only one count was recorded for this clone. The chain has TRBV7-6 and TRBJ1-3; possibly TRBD1 for D (6 bases). CDR3 length: 15 residues. CDR1 and CDR2 (germline): SGHVS, FNYEAQ. V was cut by 5 bases and J by 0 bases, with 11 bases left in between. In DNA form, the CDR3 reads TGTGCCAGCAGCCCTATGACAGGCTCTGGAAACACCATATATTTT. This sequence encodes CASSPMTGSGNTIYF.

The chain recombines TRBV6-2 or TRBV6-3 with TRBJ2-1; D possibly corresponds to TRBD2 (6 bases). Per germline, CDR1 MNHEY and CDR2 SVGEGT. The CDR3 has 16 amino acids. V shed 1 base and J shed 7 bases, with 17 bases lying between them. This chain's CDR3 is CASSYWIRERGNEQFF. CDR3 DNA sequence: TGTGCCAGCAGTTACTGGATCCGGGAGAGAGGTAATGAGCAGTTCTTC.

This clone was picked up many times. DNA of the CDR3: TGTGCCAGCAGCTGGGACAGGGGGGTCTATGGCTACACCTTC. The encoded protein is CASSWDRGVYGYTF. The chain couples TRBV5-4 to TRBJ1-2; 11 positions agree with TRBD1. Germline-derived CDR1 and CDR2 are SGHNT and YYREEE (reference sequence). With 3 bases clipped from V and 4 bases from J, the junction kept 2 bases outside the gene matches. The CDR3 consists of 14 residues.